Following are 2 T cell receptor beta chains from one sample sequenced in a study of shared clonotypes between healthy human individuals. As defined, naive CD8 cells were CD45RO-negative and positively selected for CCR7, with terminally differentiated effector memory CD45RA+ cells excluded. The method was immunoSEQ multiplex PCR; TCRdb's version includes in-frame clones alone and lacks a portion of them. The table has some 2,000,000 clones, about 95% seen once. Sequencing used naive CD8+ T cells sorted from blood. These receptors all stem from a man aged 18 to 35 in good health.

The J gene is TRBJ2-1, the V gene TRBV6-5; 9 nucleotides align to TRBD1. Germline V gene lookup returns CDR1 MNHEY and CDR2 SVGAGI. CDR3 length equals 14 residues. J gave up 7 bases and V 4 bases, and 5 bases lay outside the gene matches. The CDR3 DNA reads as TGTGCCAGCAGTTCGGGACAGGGAAAAAATGAGCAGTTCTTC. This codes for CASSSGQGKNEQFF.

The CDR3 DNA reads TGTGCCAGCAGCGGCCGCCCCCCCAACCTCTACGAGCAGTACTTC. Encoded protein: CASSGRPPNLYEQYF. The genes are TRBV5-6 and TRBJ2-7; D not resolved. CDR1 is SGHDT, CDR2 YYEEEE, per germline. The length of the CDR3 is 15 residues. V lost 4 bases and J lost 3, with 17 bases in between. Supplemented by reference TRBV5-6 and TRBJ2-7, the full variable domain reads DAGVTQSPTHLIKTRGQQVTLRCSPKSGHDTVSWYQQALGQGPQFIFQYYEEEERQRGNFPDRFSGHQFPNYSSELNVNALLLGDSALYLCASSGRPPNLYEQYFGPGTRLTVT.